These T cell receptor beta chains were read from a single sample in a study of blood T cell repertoires in COVID-19. TCRdb's copy holds only in-frame clones and misses some; the assay was immunoSEQ multiplex PCR. The sample lists under 250,000 clones, 65% to 85% occurring once. The sequencing input was peripheral blood. These receptors all stem from a human donor in a cohort sampled during active COVID-19. CDR3s include the opening cysteine and the closing phenylalanine or tryptophan. A D gene is named only where the DNA matches it firmly. Not every row has a clone size; where given, it reads once, few, many or a size class.

>-|TRBJ1-3|TRBD1|TRBV5-4
CASSPGGTGNTIYF
TGTGCCAGCAGCCCAGGGGGCACTGGAAACACCATATATTTT
>-|TRBJ2-1|TRBD2|TRBV27
CASSFGTSNWEQFF
TGTGCCAGCAGTTTTGGGACTAGTAATTGGGAGCAGTTCTTC
>-|TRBJ2-7|TRBD2|TRBV5-6
CASSGLAGDYEQYF
TGTGCCAGCAGCGGTCTAGCGGGTGATTACGAGCAGTACTTC
>-|TRBJ2-5|TRBD2|TRBV11-2
CASSSGLAGGLRETQYF
TGTGCCAGCAGCTCAGGACTAGCGGGGGGCTTGAGAGAGACCCAGTACTTC
>once|TRBJ1-2|-|TRBV24-1
CATSDGQPSDGYTF
TGTGCCACCAGTGATGGACAGCCCTCAGATGGCTACACCTTC
>-|TRBJ1-3|TRBD1|TRBV5-4
CASSLGQAVSGNTIYF
TGTGCCAGCAGCCTAGGACAGGCCGTCTCTGGAAACACCATATATTTT
>few|TRBJ2-3|-|TRBV11-2
CASSSLPDTQYF
TGTGCCAGCAGCTCCCTACCAGATACGCAGTATTTT
>-|TRBJ1-2|-|TRBV4-1
CASSQDLGGNGYTF
TGCGCCAGCAGCCAAGATTTAGGGGGAAATGGCTACACCTTC
>-|TRBJ1-1|-|TRBV19
CASSIKTSGTEAFF
TGTGCCAGTAGTATAAAAACCTCAGGCACTGAAGCTTTCTTT
>-|TRBJ2-3|-|TRBV21-1
CASSNRDTQYF
TGTGCCAGCAGCAACCGAGATACGCAGTATTTT
>-|TRBJ2-3|TRBD1|TRBV11-2
CASSTRQGANTDTQYF
TGTGCCAGCAGCACCCGACAGGGGGCGAACACAGATACGCAGTATTTT
>-|TRBJ2-3|TRBD2|TRBV18
CASSQLRSGKFSDTQYF
TGTGCCAGCTCACAACTTAGAAGCGGGAAATTCTCAGATACGCAGTATTTT
>-|TRBJ2-7|TRBD1|TRBV27
CASSRQGAGYEQYF
TGTGCCAGCAGTCGACAGGGGGCGGGCTACGAGCAGTACTTC
>-|TRBJ1-1|TRBD1|TRBV6-5
CASTLVTGGTEAFF
TGTGCCAGCACCCTAGTAACAGGGGGCACTGAAGCTTTCTTT
>-|TRBJ2-5|-|TRBV2
CASSGSGGPGATQYF
TGTGCCAGCAGTGGCTCGGGAGGCCCGGGGGCGACCCAGTACTTC
>few|TRBJ2-5|TRBD1|TRBV23-1
CASRDREEETQYF
TGCGCCAGCAGAGACAGGGAAGAAGAGACCCAGTACTTC
>once|TRBJ1-4|-|TRBV28
CASETTEKLFF
TGTGCCTCCGAGACAACCGAAAAACTGTTTTTT
>-|TRBJ1-2|-|TRBV24-1
CATSGPQGIKGYTF
TGTGCCACCAGTGGCCCACAGGGAATTAAGGGCTACACCTTC
>-|TRBJ1-2|-|TRBV12-3/TRBV12-4
CASSLNYGYTF
TGTGCCAGCAGCCTAAACTATGGCTACACCTTC
>-|TRBJ2-1|-|TRBV6-5
CASSYSWQGYNEQFF
TGTGCCAGCAGTTACTCGTGGCAGGGGTACAATGAGCAGTTCTTC
>-|TRBJ2-7|-|TRBV7-9
CASSFRGLSYEQYF
TGTGCCAGCAGCTTCAGGGGCCTCTCTTACGAGCAGTACTTC
>-|TRBJ1-3|-|TRBV2
CASSDRVYENTIYF
TGTGCCAGCAGTGACAGGGTATATGAGAACACCATATATTTT
>-|TRBJ2-6|-|TRBV19
CASSIYGVSGANVLTF
TGTGCCAGTAGTATTTACGGGGTTTCTGGGGCCAACGTCCTGACTTTC
>-|TRBJ2-7|TRBD1|TRBV6-5
CASRKDRDRYEQYF
TGTGCCAGCAGGAAGGACAGGGATCGGTACGAGCAGTACTTC
>-|TRBJ2-2|TRBD1|TRBV7-9
CASSEGAGGPTGELFF
TGTGCCAGCTCCGAGGGGGCAGGGGGCCCGACCGGGGAGCTGTTTTTT
>many|TRBJ1-1|-|TRBV25-1
CASSEIGDMNTEAFF
TGTGCCAGCAGTGAGATAGGGGACATGAACACTGAAGCTTTCTTT
>-|TRBJ2-4|TRBD2|TRBV7-9
CASSPTGTSGSANIQYF
TGTGCCAGCAGCCCTACCGGGACTAGCGGGAGTGCAAACATTCAGTACTTC
>-|TRBJ2-7|TRBD1|TRBV5-4
CASSAWTGTYEQYF
TGTGCCAGCAGCGCATGGACAGGGACCTACGAGCAGTACTTC
>-|TRBJ2-1|TRBD2|TRBV3-1/TRBV3-2
CASSQLAGIMRNEQFF
TGTGCCAGCAGCCAATTAGCGGGAATAATGCGAAATGAGCAGTTCTTC
>few|TRBJ2-1|-|TRBV18
CASSPSPQGHEQFF
TGTGCCAGCTCACCATCCCCACAGGGACATGAGCAGTTCTTC
>few|TRBJ2-3|-|TRBV5-1
CASRIDSTTQYF
TGCGCCAGCAGAATCGACTCGACTACGCAGTATTTT
>-|TRBJ2-2|TRBD1|TRBV12-5
CASGPGTGWSGELFF
TGTGCTAGTGGACCCGGGACAGGGTGGTCCGGGGAGCTGTTTTTT
>-|TRBJ2-1|-|TRBV29-1
CSVEVPGGEQFF
TGCAGCGTTGAGGTCCCAGGGGGGGAGCAGTTCTTC